A selection of T cell receptor beta chains follows, all from one sample in a study of T-cell memory formation after mild COVID-19. TCRdb recomputed calls from the 5' RACE reads with MiXCR, one row per CDR3 protein. In the table there are around 530,000 distinct CDR3 sequences, roughly a fifth of which are singletons. The sample consisted of PBMCs or a T cell subset sorted from them (not recorded which). The receptors originated from an adult woman who had mild COVID-19 (a few samples of this study predate the infection). Cell type and time point are not known. Each CDR3 is given with its conserved first and last residue. The D gene is left open where the match is weak.

D,V,CDR3
.,TRBV5-5,CASSADGEETGELFF
.,TRBV5-1,CASSLLPVANGNQPQHF
TRBD2,TRBV10-3,CAISEVERDSYEQYF
.,TRBV14,CASSQDSIYGLQANYGYTF
.,TRBV7-2,CASRLAPGQGTEAFF
TRBD1,TRBV7-9,CASSLAQPTGAGELFF
.,TRBV5-1,CASSSQGGYEQYF
TRBD2,TRBV7-2,CASSLQVTSGHQETQYF
TRBD1,TRBV5-6,CASSLAAGTGATDTQYF
TRBD2,TRBV3-1,CASSQARGTSGLETQYF
TRBD2,TRBV3-1,CASSLTGGGAKNIQYF
TRBD1,TRBV12-3/TRBV12-4,CASNPRATGGSGGYTF
.,TRBV5-5,CASSPPGTVNTEAFF
.,TRBV20-1,CSAPRTEQETQYF
TRBD1,TRBV10-3,CAISVNGQARSEAFF
TRBD1,TRBV7-6,CASSPIQGGEQYF
TRBD1,TRBV7-8,CASSFPRGQVGELFF
TRBD1,TRBV6-5,CASSYSNRGHTEAFF
.,TRBV4-1,CASSQEGAPTIYEQYF
.,TRBV27,CASSSYPIYPLGQKAKNIQYF
.,TRBV30,CAWSVFGGSSTDTQYF
.,TRBV29-1,CSVIDWHNEQFF
.,TRBV19,CASSPIQNSNYGYTF
.,TRBV7-3,CASRGGSTEAFF
TRBD2,TRBV20-1,CGGRGGLQTQYF
TRBD1,TRBV12-3/TRBV12-4,CASSRDRAGDTQYF
TRBD1,TRBV6-6,CASSSPDRYYGYTF
TRBD2,TRBV27,CASSISGSQNEQYF
TRBD1,TRBV24-1,CATSVGQGGYEQYF